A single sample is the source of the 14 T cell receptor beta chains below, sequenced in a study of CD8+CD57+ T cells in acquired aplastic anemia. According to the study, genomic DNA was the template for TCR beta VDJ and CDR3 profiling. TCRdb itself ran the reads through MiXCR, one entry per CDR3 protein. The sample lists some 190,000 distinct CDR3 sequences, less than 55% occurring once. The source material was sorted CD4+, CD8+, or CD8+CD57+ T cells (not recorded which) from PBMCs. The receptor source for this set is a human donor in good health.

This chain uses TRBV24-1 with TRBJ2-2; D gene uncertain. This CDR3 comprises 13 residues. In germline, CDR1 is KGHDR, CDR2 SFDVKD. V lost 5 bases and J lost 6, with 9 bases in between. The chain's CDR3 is CATSGALPGELFF. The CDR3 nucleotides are TGTGCCACCAGTGGCGCGCTGCCCGGGGAGCTGTTTTTT.

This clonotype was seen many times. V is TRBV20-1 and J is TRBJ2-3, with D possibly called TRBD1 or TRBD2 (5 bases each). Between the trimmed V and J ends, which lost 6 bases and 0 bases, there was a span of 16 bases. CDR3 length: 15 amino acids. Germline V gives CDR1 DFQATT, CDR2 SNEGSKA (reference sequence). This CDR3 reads CSALRGGTSTDTQYF. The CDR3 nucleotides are TGCAGTGCCCTACGTGGGGGAACTAGCACAGATACGCAGTATTTT.

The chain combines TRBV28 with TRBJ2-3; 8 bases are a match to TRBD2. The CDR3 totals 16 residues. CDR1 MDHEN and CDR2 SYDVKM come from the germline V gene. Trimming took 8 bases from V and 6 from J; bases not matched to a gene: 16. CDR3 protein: CASLGRGLISPDTQYF. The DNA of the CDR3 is TGTGCCAGCCTCGGGAGGGGACTAATTTCCCCTGATACGCAGTATTTT.

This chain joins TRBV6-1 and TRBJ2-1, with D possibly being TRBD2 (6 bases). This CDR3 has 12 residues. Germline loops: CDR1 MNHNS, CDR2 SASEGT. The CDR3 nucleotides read TGTATTTGTAGGTCGGGAGCCAATGAGCAGTTCTTC. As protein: CICRSGANEQFF.

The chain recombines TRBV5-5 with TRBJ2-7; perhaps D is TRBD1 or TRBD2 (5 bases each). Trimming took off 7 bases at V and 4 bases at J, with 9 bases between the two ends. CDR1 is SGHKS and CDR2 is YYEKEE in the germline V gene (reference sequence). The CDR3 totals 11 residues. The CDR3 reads CASGTLYEQYF. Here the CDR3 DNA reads TGTGCCAGCGGGACCCTTTACGAGCAGTACTTC.

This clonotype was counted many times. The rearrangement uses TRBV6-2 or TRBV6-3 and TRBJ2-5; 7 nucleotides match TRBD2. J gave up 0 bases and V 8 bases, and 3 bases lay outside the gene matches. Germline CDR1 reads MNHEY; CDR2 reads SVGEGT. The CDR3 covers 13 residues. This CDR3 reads CASRLANQETQYF. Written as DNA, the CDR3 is TGTGCCAGCCGACTAGCTAACCAAGAGACCCAGTACTTC.

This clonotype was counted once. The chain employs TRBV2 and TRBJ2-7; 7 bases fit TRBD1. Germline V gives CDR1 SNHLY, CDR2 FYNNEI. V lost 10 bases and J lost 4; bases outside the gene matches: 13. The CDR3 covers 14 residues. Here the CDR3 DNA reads TGTGCCACCTCCGTTCCCAGGGGGAGTTACGAGCAGTACTTC. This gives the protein CATSVPRGSYEQYF.

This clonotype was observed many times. As DNA, the CDR3 is TGTGCCACCAGTGATAGGACTACCGGTAGCACAGATACGCAGTATTTT. Its translation is CATSDRTTGSTDTQYF. The V gene is TRBV24-1, the J gene TRBJ2-3; D possibly corresponds to TRBD2 (6 bases). Germline CDR1 is KGHDR and CDR2 is SFDVKD. The CDR3 sequence is 16 residues long. Trimming stripped 3 bases from V and 0 bases from J, with 12 bases between.

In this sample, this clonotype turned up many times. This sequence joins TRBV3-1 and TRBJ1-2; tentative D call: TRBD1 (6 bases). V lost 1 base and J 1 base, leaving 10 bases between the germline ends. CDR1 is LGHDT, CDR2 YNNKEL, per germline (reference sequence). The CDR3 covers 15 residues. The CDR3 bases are TGTGCCAGCAGCCAAGCCCCACAGGGTAACTATGGCTACACCTTC. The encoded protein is CASSQAPQGNYGYTF.

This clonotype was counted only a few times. The CDR3, as DNA: TGTGCCAGCACCGACAGAGTCGCCGGGGAGCTGTTTTTT. Translated: CASTDRVAGELFF. V gene TRBV28 combines with J gene TRBJ2-2, with D tentatively TRBD1 (5 bases). The V and J ends lost 7 bases and 6 bases respectively, with 12 bases between them. The CDR3 runs to 13 residues. Germline values: CDR1 MDHEN, CDR2 SYDVKM.

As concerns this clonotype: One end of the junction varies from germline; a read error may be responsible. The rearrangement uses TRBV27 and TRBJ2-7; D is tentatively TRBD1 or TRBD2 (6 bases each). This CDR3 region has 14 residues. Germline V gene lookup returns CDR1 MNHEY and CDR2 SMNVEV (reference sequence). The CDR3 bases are TGTGCCAGCAGTTACTCCGGGGGCGGGTACGAGCGGTACTTC. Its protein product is CASSYSGGGYERYF.

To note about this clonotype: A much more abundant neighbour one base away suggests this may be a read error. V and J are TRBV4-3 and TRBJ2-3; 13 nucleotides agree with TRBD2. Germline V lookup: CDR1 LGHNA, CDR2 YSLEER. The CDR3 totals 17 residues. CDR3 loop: CASSQAPLAGGIDTLYF. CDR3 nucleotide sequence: TGCGCCAGCAGCCAAGCTCCACTAGCGGGAGGGATAGATACGCTGTATTTT.

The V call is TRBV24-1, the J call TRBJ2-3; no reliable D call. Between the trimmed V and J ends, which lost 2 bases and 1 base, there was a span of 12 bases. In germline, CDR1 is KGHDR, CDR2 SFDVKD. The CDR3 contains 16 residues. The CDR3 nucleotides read TGTGCCACCAGTGATTGGTCAGCAAAAGGCACAGATACGCAGTATTTT. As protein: CATSDWSAKGTDTQYF.

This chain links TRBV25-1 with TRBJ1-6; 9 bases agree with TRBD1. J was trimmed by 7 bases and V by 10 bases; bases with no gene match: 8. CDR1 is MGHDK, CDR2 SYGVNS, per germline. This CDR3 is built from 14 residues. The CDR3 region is CATTGGGWNSPLHF. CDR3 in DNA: TGTGCCACTACAGGGGGCGGTTGGAATTCACCCCTCCACTTT. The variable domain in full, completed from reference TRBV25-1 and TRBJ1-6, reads EADIYQTPRYLVIGTGKKITLECSQTMGHDKMYWYQQDPGMELHLIHYSYGVNSTEKGDLSSESTVSRIRTEHFPLTLESARPSHTSQYLCATTGGGWNSPLHFGNGTRLTVT.